These 20 T cell receptor beta chains were all obtained from the same sample, sequenced in a study of early T cells in non-severe SARS-CoV-2 infection. TCRdb analysed the 5' RACE reads with MiXCR anew, one entry per CDR3 protein. The sample yields some 77,000 distinct CDR3 sequences, about 5% seen once. The sample consisted of whole blood, taken at baseline. These receptors were obtained from an adult who was a healthcare worker with PCR-confirmed SARS-CoV-2 infection or an uninfected control (not recorded which).

V is TRBV29-1 and J is TRBJ2-7; TRBD1 aligns across 9 bases. Trimming at V came to 7 bases and at J to 7 bases, leaving 8 bases not matched to a gene. The germline V gene encodes CDR1 SQVTM and CDR2 ANQGSEA. The CDR3 is 12 amino acids. CDR3: CSGGTGRLEQYF. The CDR3 DNA reads as TGCAGCGGCGGGACAGGGAGGTTGGAGCAGTACTTC.

This clonotype occurred many times. This chain uses TRBV7-2 with TRBJ1-1, with TRBD1 matching over 7 bases. The CDR3 totals 17 residues. The ends lost 6 bases at V and 0 bases at J; junction bases unmatched: 13. CDR1 is SGHTA and CDR2 is FQGNSA in the germline V gene. The CDR3 spells CASSIPPGQALNTEAFF. CDR3 nucleotide sequence: TGTGCCAGCAGTATTCCACCAGGACAGGCTTTGAACACTGAAGCTTTCTTT. Full variable domain (remainder filled in from reference TRBV7-2 and TRBJ1-1): GAGVSQSPSNKVTEKGKDVELRCDPISGHTALYWYRQSLGQGLEFLIYFQGNSAPDKSGLPSDRFSAERTGGSVSTLTIQRTQQEDSAVYLCASSIPPGQALNTEAFFGQGTRLTVV.

This clonotype was observed a handful of times. The chain links TRBV29-1 to TRBJ1-2, with D possibly TRBD1 on 5 matching bases. Trimming left V 7 bases short and J 7 bases short, with 13 bases between. The CDR3 consists of 11 residues. Germline loops: CDR1 SQVTM, CDR2 ANQGSEA. CDR3 residues: CSAPDKAGYTF. For the CDR3, the DNA is TGCAGCGCCCCGGACAAGGCTGGCTACACCTTC.

This clonotype was found a few times. The chain carries TRBV20-1 and TRBJ2-5, with TRBD2 identical over 11 bases. With 5 bases clipped from V and 3 bases from J, the junction kept 8 bases outside the gene matches. Germline V gene sequence: CDR1 DFQATT, CDR2 SNEGSKA (reference sequence). This CDR3 has 15 residues. In DNA form, the CDR3 reads TGCAGTGCTCCTGGAACGGGACTAGCGGAAGAGACCCAGTACTTC. Its translation: CSAPGTGLAEETQYF.

The rearrangement uses TRBV12-3 or TRBV12-4 and TRBJ2-7; 8 positions match TRBD2. The CDR3 spans 16 residues. J was trimmed by 6 bases and V by 0 bases; bases with no gene match: 10. CDR3 amino acids: CASSLASSGRRGEQYF. CDR3 nucleotides: TGTGCCAGCAGTTTAGCGTCGAGCGGGAGAAGGGGCGAGCAGTACTTC.

In this sample, this clonotype turned up a few times. The chain couples TRBV5-1 to TRBJ2-3; possibly TRBD2 for D (6 bases). Germline V gives CDR1 SGHRS, CDR2 YFSETQ. Trimming took off 4 bases at V and 4 bases at J, with 10 bases between the two ends. The CDR3 is 13 amino acids. This CDR3 reads CASSPAGPDTQYF. In DNA, the CDR3 is TGCGCCAGCAGCCCGGCGGGGCCAGATACGCAGTATTTT.

This clonotype was picked up many times. The CDR3 protein is CASSYSMGGRGTEAFF. As DNA, the CDR3 is TGTGCCAGCAGTTACTCGATGGGTGGGCGGGGCACTGAAGCTTTCTTT. The genes are TRBV6-6 and TRBJ1-1; D unclear. The germline gives CDR1 MNHNY, CDR2 SVGAGI (reference sequence). This CDR3 is built from 16 residues. V shed 0 bases and J shed 4 bases, with 15 bases lying between them.

This clonotype is large (0.1 to 1%) in the sample. CDR3 nucleotide sequence: TGCAGTGCTGTGGGGACAGGCCGACAGGTTGAGCAGTTCTTC. It codes for CSAVGTGRQVEQFF. The chain uses TRBV20-1 and TRBJ2-1; 8 nucleotides line up with TRBD1. Trimming removed 5 bases from V and 9 bases from J; junction bases left unmatched: 12. Germline values: CDR1 DFQATT, CDR2 SNEGSKA (reference sequence). This CDR3 spans 14 amino acids.

There are many counts of this clonotype. The V and J genes are TRBV6-1 and TRBJ1-1, with unresolved D. CDR1 is MNHNS, CDR2 SASEGT, per germline. The V end was cut by 7 bases, the J end by 0 bases, with 15 bases between. There are 15 residues in the CDR3. CDR3 in amino acids: CASNRNRDLNTEAFF. The CDR3 DNA reads TGTGCCAGCAACCGAAACAGAGATTTGAACACTGAAGCTTTCTTT.

This chain links TRBV6-1 with TRBJ1-4; D remains ambiguous. The ends were cut back, 9 bases at V and 0 bases at J, with 14 bases in the middle. This CDR3 contains 15 residues. Per the germline V gene, CDR1 is MNHNS and CDR2 is SASEGT. The CDR3 protein is CASRETRATNEKLFF. CDR3 bases: TGTGCCAGTAGGGAGACACGAGCAACTAATGAAAAACTGTTTTTT.

The gene calls are TRBV3-1 and TRBJ2-5; D may be TRBD2 (6 bases). Germline V gives CDR1 LGHDT, CDR2 YNNKEL (reference sequence). The CDR3 covers 17 residues. The ends were cut back, 0 bases at V and 0 bases at J, with 14 bases in the middle. The CDR3 protein is CASSQDPGRGYQETQYF. CDR3 sequence (DNA): TGTGCCAGCAGCCAAGACCCAGGACGGGGGTACCAAGAGACCCAGTACTTC.

This clonotype was recorded at least ten times. V and J are TRBV24-1 and TRBJ2-5; the D call may be TRBD1 or TRBD2 (5 bases each). This CDR3 spans 15 amino acids. V lost 5 bases and J 2 bases, leaving 14 bases between the germline ends. Germline CDR1 KGHDR, CDR2 SFDVKD. The CDR3 protein is CATSVGTEFQETQYF. The DNA for the CDR3 is TGTGCCACCAGTGTAGGGACCGAATTTCAAGAGACCCAGTACTTC.

The V gene is TRBV4-1, the J gene TRBJ2-1, with TRBD2 identical over 7 bases. V lost 1 base to trimming and J lost 2 bases; unmatched junction nucleotides: 11. This CDR3 is built from 18 residues. Germline CDR1 reads MGHRA; CDR2 reads YSYEKL. DNA for the CDR3: TGCGCCAGCAGCCAAGGGGGACTGGCGGGAGTCACCTACAATGAGCAGTTCTTC. Translated: CASSQGGLAGVTYNEQFF.

This clonotype was counted a few times. The chain uses TRBV20-1 and TRBJ2-7, with 9 positions matching TRBD2. Trimming cost V 1 base and J 3 bases; bases outside gene matches: 7. The CDR3 is 15 residues long. CDR1 is DFQATT and CDR2 is SNEGSKA in the germline V gene (reference sequence). The DNA of the CDR3 is TGCAGTGCTAGAGTAATAGCGGGGGCTGACTACGAGCAGTACTTC. This sequence encodes CSARVIAGADYEQYF.

This clonotype was seen more than once but under ten times. This rearrangement joins TRBV21-1 to TRBJ2-7; no check of the table's D call, TRBD2, against the DNA was made. TRBV21-1 corresponds to a pseudogene. The CDR3 loop spans 13 amino acids. The CDR3 sequence: CASSKDRTYEQYF. CDR3 bases: TGTGCCAGCAGCAAAGATCGGACTTACGAGCAGTACTTC.

This clonotype was found a few times. The chain couples TRBV11-2 to TRBJ2-7; possibly TRBD2 for D (5 bases). Germline-derived CDR1 and CDR2 are SGHAT and FQNNGV. The CDR3 contains 15 residues. The ends were cut back, 4 bases at V and 0 bases at J, with 13 bases in the middle. For the CDR3, the DNA is TGTGCCAGCAGCTCCCTAGCCGGAAGCTCCTACGAGCAGTACTTC. It codes for CASSSLAGSSYEQYF.

V and J are TRBV7-6 and TRBJ2-4; 9 bases are shared with TRBD1. The CDR3 has 13 amino acids. Trimming took 3 bases from V and 8 from J; bases not matched to a gene: 2. Germline CDR1 and CDR2: SGHVS and FNYEAQ. The CDR3 nucleotides are TGTGCCAGCAGCTTGGACAGGGGAGACATTCAGTACTTC. Amino acid sequence: CASSLDRGDIQYF.

This clonotype was picked up many times. The chain couples TRBV7-6 to TRBJ2-2, with 14 bases identical to TRBD2. With V trimmed by 5 bases and J by 7 bases, 3 bases remained unmatched. The CDR3 has 15 amino acids. Germline CDR1 reads SGHVS; CDR2 reads FNYEAQ. The CDR3 protein is CASSGTSGSFGELFF. CDR3 coding DNA: TGTGCCAGCAGCGGGACTAGCGGGAGTTTCGGGGAGCTGTTTTTT.

At least ten counts were recorded for this clonotype. The genes are TRBV11-3 and TRBJ2-1; 11 bases are shared with TRBD2. The J segment lost 7 bases and the V segment lost 5 bases, leaving 13 bases of the junction unmatched. Germline-derived CDR1 and CDR2 are SGHNT and YENEEA. This CDR3 is 17 amino acids long. CDR3 DNA sequence: TGTGCCAGCAGCCCTATAGCGGGAGGGCCGAATCGGAATGAGCAGTTCTTC. Translating gives CASSPIAGGPNRNEQFF.

This chain uses TRBV6-5 with TRBJ2-1, with TRBD1 matching 9 bases. J was trimmed by 9 bases and V by 5 bases; bases with no gene match: 8. Germline loops: CDR1 MNHEY, CDR2 SVGAGI. The CDR3 spans 14 residues. CDR3 DNA sequence: TGTGCCAGCAGTGCGGACAGGGGTGGTAGTGAGCAGTTCTTC. Its protein product is CASSADRGGSEQFF.